One sample yielded the 27 T cell receptor beta chains listed below, sequenced in a study of cytomegalovirus exposure and HLA in healthy donors. 60 Vbeta and 13 Jbeta primers were used in PCR. Only in-frame clones appear in the TCRdb table, and some are missing; sequencing was by immunoSEQ multiplex PCR. The data hold approximately 200,000 clones, with 83% observed a single time. The source material was PBMCs. The receptors were gathered from a girl aged 10 to 17 in good health and CMV-seronegative.

V gene TRBV6-1 combines with J gene TRBJ2-7; D remains unclear. Germline CDR1 and CDR2: MNHNS and SASEGT. This CDR3 is built from 12 residues. Trimming pared 6 bases from V and 7 bases from J, leaving 13 bases between. The CDR3 loop is CASRTVRWEQYF. The CDR3 nucleotides are TGTGCCAGCAGAACCGTACGGTGGGAGCAGTACTTC.

In this sample, this clone turned up a few times. The CDR3 is CASSLTGTGVEGDQPQHF. CDR3 sequence (DNA): TGCGCCAGCAGCCTCACCGGGACAGGGGTGGAGGGGGATCAGCCCCAGCATTTT. The rearrangement joins TRBV4-1 to TRBJ1-5, with TRBD1 matching 10 bases. The V gene end was trimmed by 4 bases and the J gene end by 5 bases; junction bases not matched to a gene: 14. The CDR3 sequence is 18 residues long. Per germline, CDR1 MGHRA and CDR2 YSYEKL.

The J gene is TRBJ2-3, the V gene TRBV10-3, with TRBD2 matching 11 bases. The CDR3 runs 17 residues. Germline loops: CDR1 ENHRY, CDR2 SYGVKD. J gave up 1 base and V 10 bases, and 13 bases lay outside the gene matches. Here the CDR3 reads CATQLAGERWGTDTQYF. The DNA of the CDR3 is TGTGCCACCCAACTAGCGGGAGAGAGATGGGGCACAGATACGCAGTATTTT.

The chain is built from TRBV19 and TRBJ1-4, with a possible D match to TRBD1 (6 bases). Trimming left V 6 bases short and J 5 bases short, with 10 bases between. Per the germline V gene, CDR1 is LNHDA and CDR2 is SQIVND (reference sequence). The CDR3 is 13 amino acids. In nucleotides, the CDR3 is TGTGCCAGTAGCGCAACAGGGAATGAAAAACTGTTTTTT. Protein: CASSATGNEKLFF.

The chain links TRBV13 to TRBJ1-2, with D possibly matching TRBD1 (6 bases). V gave up 2 bases and J gave up 5 bases, with 15 bases separating them. This CDR3 region has 15 residues. Per germline, CDR1 PRHDT and CDR2 FYEKMQ (reference sequence). CDR3 loop: CASSLSSGARYGYTF. Here the CDR3 DNA reads TGTGCCAGCAGCTTATCGTCAGGGGCAAGATATGGCTACACCTTC.

The chain combines TRBV19 with TRBJ2-7; D gene uncertain. The germline V gene has CDR1 LNHDA and CDR2 SQIVND (reference sequence). The CDR3 has 12 amino acids. The germline V and J ends were trimmed by 4 bases and 0 bases, with 4 bases remaining between them. The CDR3 region has the DNA TGTGCCAGTAGTAGCAGCTCCTACGAGCAGTACTTC. Translated, it gives CASSSSSYEQYF. The full variable domain, rest sourced from reference TRBV19 and TRBJ2-7, is DGGITQSPKYLFRKEGQNVTLSCEQNLNHDAMYWYRQDPGQGLRLIYYSQIVNDFQKGDIAEGYSVSREKKESFPLTVTSAQKNPTAFYLCASSSSSYEQYFGPGTRLTVT.

This rearrangement joins TRBV4-3 to TRBJ2-7, with 14 bases lining up with TRBD2. Germline trimming cut 4 bases from V and 1 base from J; bases unmatched to any gene: 15. Germline V gene sequence: CDR1 LGHNA, CDR2 YSLEER. The CDR3 consists of 20 residues. The CDR3 here is CASSPTRTSGGTFSSYEQYF. The CDR3 DNA reads as TGCGCCAGCAGCCCCACTCGGACTAGCGGGGGGACCTTTTCTTCCTACGAGCAGTACTTC.

The chain is built from TRBV7-8 and TRBJ2-2; 7 bases align to TRBD2. The V gene's germline CDR1 is SGHVS and CDR2 FQNEAQ. The V and J ends lost 5 bases and 4 bases, in that order; junction bases with no gene match: 10. The CDR3 extends over 16 amino acids. The CDR3 coding sequence is TGTGCCAGCAGCCCGCTCGGCGGGAGAGGCACCGGGGAGCTGTTTTTT. Translated, it gives CASSPLGGRGTGELFF.

The V and J genes are TRBV5-1 and TRBJ2-1; 10 bases map to TRBD1. Germline CDR1 and CDR2: SGHRS and YFSETQ. V dropped 3 bases and J dropped 3; count of bases not matched to a gene: 9. CDR3 size: 17 residues. The CDR3 here is CASSSPAGTGVYNEQFF. The CDR3 DNA follows: TGCGCCAGCAGCTCCCCCGCCGGGACAGGGGTCTACAATGAGCAGTTCTTC.

The chain combines TRBV5-1 with TRBJ2-5; TRBD1 aligns across 9 bases. The CDR3 runs to 14 residues. Germline V CDR1 and CDR2: SGHRS, YFSETQ. J was trimmed by 7 bases and V by 3 bases; bases with no gene match: 7. The CDR3 DNA follows: TGCGCCAGCAGCTGGGACAGGGCCGGTGGGACCCAGTACTTC. Amino acids: CASSWDRAGGTQYF. Based on the CDR3 plus reference TRBV5-1 and TRBJ2-5, the full variable domain is KAGVTQTPRYLIKTRGQQVTLSCSPISGHRSVSWYQQTPGQGLQFLFEYFSETQRNKGNFPGRFSGRQFSNSRSEMNVSTLELGDSALYLCASSWDRAGGTQYFGPGTRLLVL.

This clone came up once. V and J are TRBV11-2 and TRBJ2-1; 9 positions match TRBD1. The J segment lost 4 bases and the V segment lost 4 bases, leaving 2 bases of the junction unmatched. The CDR3 is 14 amino acids. Germline CDR1 and CDR2: SGHAT and FQNNGV. The CDR3 is CASSWGTGYNEQFF. DNA of the CDR3: TGTGCCAGCAGCTGGGGGACAGGGTACAATGAGCAGTTCTTC.

V gene TRBV30 combines with J gene TRBJ1-2, with 7 bases lining up with TRBD1. Germline CDR1 and CDR2: GTSNPN and SVGIG (reference sequence). This CDR3 spans 14 amino acids. Trimming at V came to 2 bases and at J to 4 bases, leaving 7 bases not matched to a gene. The CDR3 reads CAWSKHRGVYGYTF. The CDR3 DNA reads TGTGCCTGGAGTAAGCACAGGGGAGTCTATGGCTACACCTTC. Full variable domain (remainder filled in from reference TRBV30 and TRBJ1-2): SQTIHQWPATLVQPVGSPLSLECTVEGTSNPNLYWYRQAAGRGLQLLFYSVGIGQISSEVPQNLSASRPQDRQFILSSKKLLLSDSGFYLCAWSKHRGVYGYTFGSGTRLTVV.

The chain links TRBV7-8 to TRBJ1-1; D is possibly TRBD1 (6 bases). Trimming stripped 1 base from V and 7 bases from J, with 13 bases between. Germline V lookup: CDR1 SGHVS, CDR2 FQNEAQ. This CDR3 has 14 amino acids. DNA for the CDR3: TGTGCCAGCAGCTTAGATACAGGGTACGTTGAAGCTTTCTTT. Residues: CASSLDTGYVEAFF.

The genes are TRBV5-4 and TRBJ1-5; D gene unclear. The V end was cut by 4 bases, the J end by 3 bases, with 11 bases between. This CDR3 spans 14 amino acids. Germline-derived CDR1 and CDR2 are SGHNT and YYREEE (reference sequence). Written as DNA, the CDR3 is TGTGCCAGCAGCGCGTGGGAGTCCAATCAGCCCCAGCATTTT. Its protein is CASSAWESNQPQHF.

The V call is TRBV5-1, the J call TRBJ2-5; possible D gene TRBD1, 6 bases. This CDR3 contains 15 residues. The germline gives CDR1 SGHRS, CDR2 YFSETQ. V was shortened by 1 base and J by 2 bases, with 12 bases between the two germline ends. CDR3 protein: CASSLNRAIQETQYF. In DNA form, the CDR3 reads TGCGCCAGCAGCTTGAACAGGGCCATACAAGAGACCCAGTACTTC.

The J gene is TRBJ2-7, the V gene TRBV29-1; no reliable D call. This CDR3 has 10 residues. With 4 bases removed from V and 6 bases from J, the gap between germline ends came to 7 bases. Per the germline V gene, CDR1 is SQVTM and CDR2 is ANQGSEA. The CDR3 sequence: CSVVNFEQYF. CDR3 DNA: TGCAGCGTTGTCAATTTCGAGCAGTACTTC.

The J gene is TRBJ1-6, the V gene TRBV7-3; D is possibly TRBD1 (5 bases). CDR3 length equals 15 residues. Per germline, CDR1 SGHTA and CDR2 FQGTGA. With 5 bases removed from V and 10 bases from J, the gap between germline ends came to 18 bases. The CDR3 loop reads CASSQGLGHTSPLHF. The CDR3 DNA reads as TGTGCCAGCAGCCAAGGGCTCGGACATACGTCACCCCTCCACTTT.

The chain is built from TRBV30 and TRBJ1-3; D is perhaps TRBD1 (6 bases). V dropped 4 bases and J dropped 1 base, with 14 bases sitting between them. The CDR3 loop spans 15 amino acids. In germline, CDR1 is GTSNPN, CDR2 SVGIG (reference sequence). CDR3 protein: CAWTWAGESGNTIYF. The CDR3 region has the DNA TGTGCCTGGACGTGGGCAGGGGAATCTGGAAACACCATATATTTT.

V and J are TRBV4-1 and TRBJ1-2; D unresolved. The CDR3 is 14 residues long. V dropped 0 bases and J dropped 6 bases, with 11 bases sitting between them. Germline V gives CDR1 MGHRA, CDR2 YSYEKL. Here the CDR3 reads CASSQDSSGNGYTF. In DNA form, the CDR3 reads TGCGCCAGCAGCCAAGATTCGTCGGGGAATGGCTACACCTTC.

This clone was recorded a few times. The rearrangement uses TRBV5-6 and TRBJ1-1; possibly TRBD1 for D (5 bases). CDR1 is SGHDT, CDR2 YYEEEE, per germline. The CDR3 is 16 residues long. V shed 0 bases and J shed 3 bases, with 15 bases lying between them. The CDR3 nucleotides are TGTGCCAGCAGCTTGGCGGATGGGGGGAGGTACACTGAAGCTTTCTTT. It is translated as CASSLADGGRYTEAFF.

This rearrangement joins TRBV19 to TRBJ2-7, with 11 bases that match TRBD2. Unmatched junction bases numbered 4, after V lost 2 bases and J lost 4 bases. This CDR3 is built from 15 residues. Germline V gene lookup returns CDR1 LNHDA and CDR2 SQIVND (reference sequence). CDR3 nucleotides: TGTGCCAGTAGTATAACTAGCGGGAGTAAGTACGAGCAGTACTTC. Residues: CASSITSGSKYEQYF.

This clone was observed a few times. The J gene is TRBJ1-5, the V gene TRBV28; 8 bases align to TRBD1. The CDR3 is 14 amino acids. Germline CDR1 MDHEN, CDR2 SYDVKM. The V segment lost 8 bases and the J segment 1 base; nucleotides outside the gene matches: 4. DNA of the CDR3: TGTGCCAGCGGACAGGGTGGAAGCAATCAGCCCCAGCATTTT. Its protein is CASGQGGSNQPQHF.

The V gene is TRBV11-2, the J gene TRBJ1-2; D unclear. V gave up 5 bases and J gave up 3 bases, with 7 bases separating them. The germline CDR1 and CDR2 sequences are SGHAT and FQNNGV. The CDR3 is 12 amino acids. CDR3 protein: CASSITDYGYTF. CDR3 DNA: TGTGCCAGCAGCATTACAGACTATGGCTACACCTTC.

This chain links TRBV28 with TRBJ1-4; the D gene is possibly TRBD1 (6 bases). The germline gives CDR1 MDHEN, CDR2 SYDVKM. The CDR3 runs to 19 residues. Trimming stripped 5 bases from V and 1 base from J, with 23 bases between. CDR3 nucleotides: TGTGCCAGCAGTCCTAAATTTGGCAGGGGAAAAGAAACTAATGAAAAACTGTTTTTT. The encoded protein is CASSPKFGRGKETNEKLFF.

The CDR3 is CASNPRGLAGYEQYF. Written as DNA, the CDR3 is TGTGCCAGCAATCCTAGAGGACTAGCAGGGTACGAGCAGTACTTC. This chain joins TRBV28 and TRBJ2-7, with 8 bases identical to TRBD2. The CDR3 loop spans 15 amino acids. The germline CDR1 and CDR2 sequences are MDHEN and SYDVKM. Trimming took 7 bases from V and 4 from J; bases not matched to a gene: 12.

This clone appeared once. CDR3 DNA: TGTGCCAGCAGCTTCGGACAGGGGGTAAACTACGAGCAGTACTTC. Protein: CASSFGQGVNYEQYF. The chain recombines TRBV7-9 with TRBJ2-7, with 10 bases identical to TRBD1. The CDR3 has 15 residues. V shed 3 bases and J 3 bases; nucleotides not matched to a gene: 5. The germline gives CDR1 SEHNR, CDR2 FQNEAQ (reference sequence).

The chain joins TRBV9 to TRBJ2-5; TRBD2 aligns across 15 bases. The germline V gene encodes CDR1 SGDLS and CDR2 YYNGEE. The CDR3 extends over 17 amino acids. J lost 6 bases, V lost 0 bases, and 6 bases had no gene match. The DNA of the CDR3 is TGTGCCAGCAGCGTAGGGACTAGCGGGAGGGAGGATCAGACCCAGTACTTC. Translated, it gives CASSVGTSGREDQTQYF.